This section outlines one T cell receptor (beta chain) sequence together with its context. No antigen is known for it. Germline CDR1 reads SGHRS; CDR2 reads YFSETQ. Losses at the gene ends were 7 bases for V and 3 bases for J; bases not matched to a gene: 6. The length of the CDR3 is 16 residues. Some clones are missing from TCRdb's copy, which holds only in-frame ones; the method was immunoSEQ multiplex PCR. The sample holds 45,000 to 60,000 clones, approximately 90% seen once. The sample originates from a study of OX40 agonist ivuxolimab in advanced cancers. Study-level background: Cancers in dose escalation were hepatocellular, melanoma, renal cell and head and neck.

Notes on the study in general: At 0.1 to 3.0 mg/kg and by week 6, clonal expansion occurred in CD4+ and CD8+ blood T cells.

The chain employs TRBV5-1 and TRBJ2-1, with 14 bases identical to TRBD2. This receptor was identified in an adult with an advanced solid tumor such as melanoma, head and neck, liver or kidney cancer. The starting material was CD4+ or CD8+ T cells sorted from blood, obtained in a trial of the OX40 agonist ivuxolimab. CDR3 nucleotide sequence: TGCGCCAGCCGGGGGACTAGCGGGAGTCTCTACAATGAGCAGTTCTTC. Protein sequence: CASRGTSGSLYNEQFF.